The 25 T cell receptor beta chains below all came from one sample that was sequenced in a study of cytomegalovirus exposure and HLA in healthy donors. With 60 Vbeta and 13 Jbeta primers, the PCR was carried out. Sequencing was performed with immunoSEQ multiplex PCR; in TCRdb, only in-frame clones are kept and a portion is missing. In the table there are 110,000 to 150,000 clones, 77% of which are singletons. Sequencing was performed on PBMCs. Receptors were obtained from a male donor in good health and CMV-seronegative.

V and J are TRBV5-6 and TRBJ2-7, with 7 bases that match TRBD1. The germline gives CDR1 SGHDT, CDR2 YYEEEE. V was pared by 1 base and J by 4 bases, with 5 bases of the junction left unmatched. This CDR3 region has 14 residues. The CDR3 bases are TGTGCCAGCAGCTTGAGGACAGGAAGTTACGAGCAGTACTTC. Translating gives CASSLRTGSYEQYF.

The CDR3 DNA sequence: TGTGCCAGTAGAAAGCAGGATCAGAGCTGGGCCAACGTCCTGACTTTC. This codes for CASRKQDQSWANVLTF. The chain links TRBV19 to TRBJ2-6; D not certain. V was trimmed by 6 bases and J by 5 bases, leaving 17 bases between them. CDR3 size: 16 residues. Germline assignment: CDR1 LNHDA and CDR2 SQIVND (reference sequence).

The chain couples TRBV27 to TRBJ2-1; 12 bases line up with TRBD2. With V trimmed by 5 bases and J by 1 base, 6 bases remained unmatched. Germline CDR1 MNHEY, CDR2 SMNVEV (reference sequence). The CDR3 extends over 17 amino acids. The CDR3 reads CASSGVGTSGSYNEQFF. The CDR3 region has the DNA TGTGCCAGCAGTGGGGTAGGGACTAGCGGGTCCTACAATGAGCAGTTCTTC.

The DNA for the CDR3 is TGTGCCAGCATGCTACAGGGGTTACAGTACTTC. This codes for CASMLQGLQYF. The V and J genes are TRBV11-2 and TRBJ2-7; TRBD1 matches 7 bases. The CDR3 runs 11 residues. V was pared by 7 bases and J by 10 bases, with 7 bases of the junction left unmatched. Germline-derived CDR1 and CDR2 are SGHAT and FQNNGV.

The genes are TRBV19 and TRBJ2-7, with 7 bases identical to TRBD2. Germline CDR1 LNHDA, CDR2 SQIVND (reference sequence). The trim removed 7 bases at V and 2 bases at J, leaving 2 bases unmatched. This CDR3 comprises 12 residues. The CDR3 region is CASMGGTYEQYF. The CDR3 bases are TGTGCCAGTATGGGGGGGACCTACGAGCAGTACTTC.

V gene TRBV27 combines with J gene TRBJ1-1, with 7 bases fitting TRBD1. J gave up 1 base and V 7 bases, and 6 bases lay outside the gene matches. This CDR3 comprises 14 residues. CDR1 is MNHEY, CDR2 SMNVEV, per germline (reference sequence). DNA of the CDR3: TGTGCCAGCACCCGACAGGGATCGAACACTGAAGCTTTCTTT. Amino acid sequence: CASTRQGSNTEAFF.

The chain employs TRBV27 and TRBJ1-2, with TRBD1 matching 9 bases. The CDR3 covers 14 residues. Looked up from germline, CDR1 is MNHEY and CDR2 is SMNVEV (reference sequence). V lost 3 bases to trimming and J lost 8 bases; unmatched junction nucleotides: 7. The CDR3 DNA follows: TGTGCCAGCAGTTTGGGACAGGGTTTAGGGGGCTACACCTTC. This translates into CASSLGQGLGGYTF.

The chain recombines TRBV15 with TRBJ2-1, with 9 bases that match TRBD2. Germline assignment: CDR1 LNHNV and CDR2 YYDKDF (reference sequence). The ends lost 3 bases at V and 4 bases at J; junction bases unmatched: 4. The CDR3 covers 15 residues. The CDR3 DNA reads TGTGCCACCAGCAGGGAAGCGGGAGGATACAATGAGCAGTTCTTC. Translated: CATSREAGGYNEQFF.

The chain joins TRBV5-1 to TRBJ1-1, with 7 positions matching TRBD1. Germline V gives CDR1 SGHRS, CDR2 YFSETQ. Germline trimming cut 5 bases from V and 1 base from J; bases unmatched to any gene: 11. The length of the CDR3 is 16 residues. CDR3 residues: CASSTFGDRANTEAFF. The CDR3 DNA reads TGCGCCAGCAGTACTTTCGGCGACAGGGCGAACACTGAAGCTTTCTTT.

There are a few counts of this clone. The chain employs TRBV6-1 and TRBJ1-4; tentative D call: TRBD1 (5 bases). This CDR3 has 13 residues. Germline assignment: CDR1 MNHNS and CDR2 SASEGT. V lost 7 bases to trimming and J lost 4 bases, with 10 bases between them. DNA of the CDR3: TGTGCCAGCAAAAGGGGTGTTAATGAAAAACTGTTTTTT. It translates to CASKRGVNEKLFF.

The gene calls are TRBV10-3 and TRBJ1-2; D not certain. The CDR3 is 17 residues long. CDR1 and CDR2 from the germline V gene are ENHRY and SYGVKD. The V end lost 5 bases, the J end lost 4 bases, and 23 bases lay between the germline ends. CDR3 residues: CAISPQVVYGLSYGYTF. CDR3 nucleotide sequence: TGTGCCATCAGTCCCCAGGTGGTTTACGGATTATCCTATGGCTACACCTTC.

The CDR3 is CASKPSPGNQETQYF. CDR3 coding DNA: TGTGCCAGCAAGCCCTCGCCGGGTAACCAAGAGACCCAGTACTTC. V and J are TRBV27 and TRBJ2-5; D not certain. The germline CDR1 and CDR2 sequences are MNHEY and SMNVEV (reference sequence). CDR3 length equals 15 residues. V lost 7 bases to trimming and J lost 0 bases, with 15 bases between them.

The CDR3 region is CASSSVTNTEAFF. The CDR3 DNA reads TGTGCCAGCAGTTCGGTCACGAACACTGAAGCTTTCTTT. This chain uses TRBV7-9 with TRBJ1-1; no reliable D call. The germline V gene encodes CDR1 SEHNR and CDR2 FQNEAQ (reference sequence). The CDR3 runs to 13 residues. Trimming cost V 6 bases and J 1 base, with 9 bases left between them.

This chain uses TRBV14 with TRBJ2-7; D may be TRBD1 (6 bases). The CDR3 has 14 amino acids. Germline V gene data show CDR1 as SGHDN and CDR2 as FVKESK. The ends were cut back, 3 bases at V and 2 bases at J, with 11 bases in the middle. The CDR3 sequence is CASSQTGFAYEQYF. The DNA of the CDR3 is TGTGCCAGCAGCCAGACAGGTTTCGCCTACGAGCAGTACTTC. The complete variable domain, with remaining parts taken from reference TRBV14 and TRBJ2-7, reads EAGVTQFPSHSVIEKGQTVTLRCDPISGHDNLYWYRRVMGKEIKFLLHFVKESKQDESGMPNNRFLAERTGGTYSTLKVQPAELEDSGVYFCASSQTGFAYEQYFGPGTRLTVT.

This chain joins TRBV18 and TRBJ2-5; 11 bases are a match to TRBD1. V lost 2 bases, J lost 4 bases, and 3 bases stayed unmatched. Germline CDR1 is KGHSH and CDR2 is LQKENI. There are 15 residues in the CDR3. The DNA for the CDR3 is TGTGCCAGCTCACCATGGGACAGGGGGGGAGAGACCCAGTACTTC. This translates into CASSPWDRGGETQYF.

This clone was seen a few times. Mismatch with germline at one junction end may stem from a read error. V usage is TRBV7-7 and J usage is TRBJ2-1; the match to TRBD2 covers 13 bases. CDR1 and CDR2 (germline): SSHAT, FNYEAQ (reference sequence). The CDR3 is made up of 16 amino acids. The DNA of the CDR3 is TGTGCTAGCAGCTTAACTAGCGGGGGGGCCAGAGATGAGCAGTTCTTC. Amino acid sequence: CASSLTSGGARDEQFF.

V usage is TRBV11-1 and J usage is TRBJ2-3; 9 bases fit TRBD2. The CDR3 has 16 amino acids. V lost 4 bases to trimming and J lost 8 bases; unmatched junction nucleotides: 13. The V gene's germline CDR1 is SGHAT and CDR2 FQDESV (reference sequence). The CDR3 region has the DNA TGTGCCAGCAGCTCAGAGCCGGGACTAGCCGGAGGTACGCAGTATTTT. This sequence encodes CASSSEPGLAGGTQYF.

The V gene is TRBV7-6, the J gene TRBJ2-2; D possibly corresponds to TRBD2 (5 bases). Germline CDR1 SGHVS, CDR2 FNYEAQ. Trimming pared 7 bases from V and 1 base from J, leaving 13 bases between. The CDR3 extends over 15 amino acids. For the CDR3, the DNA is TGTGCCAGCACCCCCCTACGGGGGAACACCGGGGAGCTGTTTTTT. This encodes CASTPLRGNTGELFF.

J is TRBJ2-7 and V is TRBV29-1; 7 nucleotides line up with TRBD2. V was clipped by 3 bases and J by 6 bases; unmatched bases: 11. The germline CDR1 and CDR2 sequences are SQVTM and ANQGSEA. The CDR3 has 14 amino acids. CDR3: CSVDILGGSGEQYF. DNA for the CDR3: TGCAGCGTTGATATTCTTGGCGGGAGTGGCGAGCAGTACTTC.

V and J are TRBV10-2 and TRBJ1-2; D may be TRBD1 (6 bases). This CDR3 is 15 amino acids long. V dropped 6 bases and J dropped 2 bases, with 16 bases sitting between them. Germline loops: CDR1 WSHSY, CDR2 SAAADI. The chain's CDR3 is CASSEQGVGNYGYTF. CDR3 sequence (DNA): TGCGCCAGCAGCGAACAGGGTGTGGGGAACTATGGCTACACCTTC.

V gene TRBV7-6 combines with J gene TRBJ2-1; D gene uncertain. CDR1 and CDR2 from the germline V gene are SGHVS and FNYEAQ. The CDR3 spans 13 residues. With 2 bases removed from V and 7 bases from J, the gap between germline ends came to 9 bases. CDR3 sequence: CASSLYESNEQFF. The CDR3 bases are TGTGCCAGCAGCTTATACGAGTCAAATGAGCAGTTCTTC.

CDR3: CAISQPGSGRIADTQYF. In DNA, the CDR3 is TGTGCCATCAGTCAACCGGGGAGCGGGAGGATAGCAGATACGCAGTATTTT. V is TRBV10-3 and J is TRBJ2-3; TRBD2 aligns across 9 bases. The CDR3 has 17 residues. After removal of 5 bases from V and 4 bases from J, the junction contained 13 bases not matched to a gene. CDR1 is ENHRY and CDR2 is SYGVKD in the germline V gene.

The CDR3 protein is CSVAGTFQETQYF. For the CDR3, the DNA is TGCAGCGTAGCCGGGACTTTCCAAGAGACCCAGTACTTC. The V call is TRBV29-1, the J call TRBJ2-5, with D tentatively TRBD2 (6 bases). V was pared by 6 bases and J by 1 base, with 12 bases between. Germline V gene lookup returns CDR1 SQVTM and CDR2 ANQGSEA. The CDR3 length is 13 residues.

The rearrangement uses TRBV7-9 and TRBJ2-3, with a weak D call TRBD2 (6 bases). Per the germline V gene, CDR1 is SEHNR and CDR2 is FQNEAQ (reference sequence). The CDR3 covers 14 residues. Trimming took 1 base from V and 5 from J, leaving 10 bases between them. The CDR3 reads CASSLGGGLDTQYF. In DNA form, the CDR3 reads TGTGCCAGCAGCTTAGGTGGGGGGTTAGATACGCAGTATTTT.

This clone was observed a single time. The chain uses TRBV5-1 and TRBJ2-3; 10 bases line up with TRBD1. The germline V gene has CDR1 SGHRS and CDR2 YFSETQ. This CDR3 contains 16 residues. V lost 2 bases, J lost 4 bases, and 7 bases stayed unmatched. The CDR3 reads CASSLGGTGVADTQYF. The CDR3 DNA reads TGCGCCAGCAGCTTAGGAGGGACAGGGGTCGCAGATACGCAGTATTTT.